This TCR beta chain derives from a study of CD8+ T cells in alopecia areata. This CDR3 has 16 residues. V was shortened by 0 bases and J by 1 base, with 10 bases between the two germline ends. Germline CDR1 and CDR2: SEHNR and FQNEAQ (reference sequence). Noted treatment: oral pan-JAK inhibitor, 5-10 mg twice daily. RNA extraction was followed by reverse transcription into cDNA, which acted as the sequencing template. This table comes from immunoSEQ multiplex PCR, and its TCRdb copy is limited to in-frame clones, with some not included. The repertoire holds some 110,000 clones, 50% to 75% seen once, with nearly 30% in the top ten.

The chain couples TRBV7-9 to TRBJ2-1, with D perhaps assigned TRBD1 or TRBD2 (5 bases each). Here the sequenced sample was CD8+ T cells sorted from blood, taken at week 4, from a patient treated with tofacitinib. This receptor was identified in a human donor with alopecia areata. The CDR3 here is CASSLAGVNSYNEQFF. The CDR3, as DNA: TGTGCCAGCAGCTTAGCGGGGGTCAATTCCTACAATGAGCAGTTCTTC.